These T cell receptor beta chains were read from a single sample in a study of T cells in Graves' hyperthyroidism and ophthalmopathy. Each CDR3 protein is one row after TCRdb ran MiXCR on the multiplex PCR reads. The sample has approximately 720,000 distinct CDR3 sequences, over 15% seen once; the top ten hold approximately 16%. Sequences were obtained from blood. Every receptor here comes from a woman between 45 and 65 years old with Graves' hyperthyroidism that later progressed to Graves' ophthalmopathy. Each CDR3 is given with its conserved first and last residue. The D gene is left open where the match is weak. Where a row states a size, it is once, few, many or the class of an expanded clone; other rows omit it.

J gene,D gene,clone size,V gene,CDR3 DNA,CDR3 protein
TRBJ2-5,NA,few,TRBV7-3,TGTGCCAGCAGCTCGACCGTAAATCAAGAGACCCAGTACTTC,CASSSTVNQETQYF
TRBJ1-2,NA,few,TRBV3-1,TGTGCCAGCAGCCAACAGGGTGCGTTTGGCTATGGCTACACCTTC,CASSQQGAFGYGYTF
TRBJ1-5,TRBD1,many,TRBV2,TGTGCCAGCGTTGGGACAGGACGCAATCAGCCCCAGCATTTT,CASVGTGRNQPQHF
TRBJ2-7,NA,NA,TRBV7-9,TGTGCCAGCAGCTCCAGGGCAGGGAGCTCCTACGAGCAGTACTTC,CASSSRAGSSYEQYF
TRBJ2-3,TRBD2,few,TRBV7-7,TGTGCTAGCAGCTTATCGCGGGGGGGCGCAGATACGCAGTATTTT,CASSLSRGGADTQYF
TRBJ2-2,TRBD2,few,TRBV9,TGTGCCAGCGATAGCGGGCGGGGCACCGGGGAGCTGTTTTTT,CASDSGRGTGELFF
TRBJ1-1,NA,few,TRBV3-1,TGTGCCAGCAGCCTCGAGAGTGAAGCTTTCTTT,CASSLESEAFF
TRBJ1-1,NA,many,TRBV5-1,TGCGCCAGCAGCTTGGAGAGCATCACTGAAGCTTTCTTT,CASSLESITEAFF
TRBJ2-5,NA,NA,TRBV10-3,TGTGCCATCAAAACCAGGGGAGAGACCCAGTACTTC,CAIKTRGETQYF
TRBJ2-5,TRBD2,many,TRBV7-2,TGTGCCAGCAGCTCCCGACTAGCGGTACAAGAGACCCAGTACTTC,CASSSRLAVQETQYF
TRBJ2-5,NA,NA,TRBV2,TGTGCCAGCGGAAGTGCGACGTGGGAGACCCAGTACTTC,CASGSATWETQYF
TRBJ1-1,NA,NA,TRBV24-1,TGTGCCACCATGAACGGAATGAACACTGAAGCTTTCTTT,CATMNGMNTEAFF